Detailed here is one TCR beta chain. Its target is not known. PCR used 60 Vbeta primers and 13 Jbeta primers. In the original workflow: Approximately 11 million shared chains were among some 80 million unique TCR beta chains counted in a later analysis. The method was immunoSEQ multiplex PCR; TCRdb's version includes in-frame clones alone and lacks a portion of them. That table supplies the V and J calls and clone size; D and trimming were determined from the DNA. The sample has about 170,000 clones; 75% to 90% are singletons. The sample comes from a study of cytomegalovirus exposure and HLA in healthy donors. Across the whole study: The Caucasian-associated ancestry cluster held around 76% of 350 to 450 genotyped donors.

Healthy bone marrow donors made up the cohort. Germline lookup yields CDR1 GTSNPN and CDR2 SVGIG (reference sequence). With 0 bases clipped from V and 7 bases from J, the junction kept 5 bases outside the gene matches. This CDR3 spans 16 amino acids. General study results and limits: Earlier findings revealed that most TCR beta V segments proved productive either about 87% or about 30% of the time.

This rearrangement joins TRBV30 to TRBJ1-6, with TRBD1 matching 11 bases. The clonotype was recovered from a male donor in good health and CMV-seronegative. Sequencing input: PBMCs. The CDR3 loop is CAWSVGTGGFNSPLHF. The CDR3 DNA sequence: TGTGCCTGGAGTGTAGGGACAGGGGGGTTCAATTCACCCCTCCACTTT.